Listed below are T cell receptor beta chains from one sample, sequenced in a study of identifying expanded T cells in peripheral blood. TCRdb keeps only in-frame clones here, not all; method: immunoSEQ multiplex PCR. The sample records around 100,000 clones, about 90% being singletons. Specimen: blood. The receptors were gathered from a person between 18 and 75 years old in good health. Both conserved end residues are part of each CDR3. Fields, in order: D gene, clone size, J gene, V gene, CDR3 DNA, CDR3 protein. The D gene is left open where the match is weak. Clone size, where shown, is once, few, many, or a class for clones that have expanded.

d_call: -; clone_size: -; j_call: TRBJ1-1; v_call: TRBV25-1; cdr3_nt: TGTGCCAGCAGATCAACTATGAACACTGAAGCTTTCTTT; cdr3_aa: CASRSTMNTEAFF
d_call: TRBD2; clone_size: -; j_call: TRBJ2-5; v_call: TRBV29-1; cdr3_nt: TGCAGCGTCAGCGGGAGGAGAGAGACCCAGTACTTC; cdr3_aa: CSVSGRRETQYF
d_call: -; clone_size: -; j_call: TRBJ1-1; v_call: TRBV7-9; cdr3_nt: TGTGCCAGCAGCTTAGCGGCGGTGGGGGGCACTGAAGCTTTCTTT; cdr3_aa: CASSLAAVGGTEAFF
d_call: -; clone_size: -; j_call: TRBJ2-3; v_call: TRBV4-1; cdr3_nt: TGCGCCAGCAGCCAGGATATTGGGGGAATCACAGATACGCAGTATTTT; cdr3_aa: CASSQDIGGITDTQYF
d_call: -; clone_size: few; j_call: TRBJ2-7; v_call: TRBV19; cdr3_nt: TGTGCCAGTAGGCTCTCGACCCACTACGAGCAGTACTTC; cdr3_aa: CASRLSTHYEQYF
d_call: -; clone_size: -; j_call: TRBJ1-1; v_call: TRBV5-4; cdr3_nt: TGTGCCAGCAGCTCTATTAAGGGCCAGGCTGAAGCTTTCTTT; cdr3_aa: CASSSIKGQAEAFF
d_call: -; clone_size: -; j_call: TRBJ1-1; v_call: TRBV5-1; cdr3_nt: TGCGCCAGCAGACAGGGATCCGAACTCCCAGCTTTCTTT; cdr3_aa: CASRQGSELPAFF
d_call: -; clone_size: -; j_call: TRBJ1-2; v_call: TRBV19; cdr3_nt: TGTGCCAGTAGTATTGCGACAGAAATCTATGGCTACACCTTC; cdr3_aa: CASSIATEIYGYTF
d_call: TRBD2; clone_size: -; j_call: TRBJ2-7; v_call: TRBV4-2; cdr3_nt: TGTGCCAGCAGCCAAGGCCCCGCGGGGGGGCCCTACGAGCAGTACTTC; cdr3_aa: CASSQGPAGGPYEQYF
d_call: TRBD1; clone_size: -; j_call: TRBJ1-2; v_call: TRBV6-1; cdr3_nt: TGTGCCAGCAGTGAAGGCCCCCCGGACAGGTACTATGGCTACACCTTC; cdr3_aa: CASSEGPPDRYYGYTF
d_call: -; clone_size: -; j_call: TRBJ1-2; v_call: TRBV19; cdr3_nt: TGTGCCAGTAGCCCTACTAGACAGTCAGGCTACACCTTC; cdr3_aa: CASSPTRQSGYTF
d_call: -; clone_size: -; j_call: TRBJ2-7; v_call: TRBV6-4; cdr3_nt: TGTGCCAGCAGCTCGATTCTAGCCGGGTACGAGCAGTACTTC; cdr3_aa: CASSSILAGYEQYF
d_call: TRBD1; clone_size: -; j_call: TRBJ1-5; v_call: TRBV12-5; cdr3_nt: TGTGCTAGTGGTTTGGTACGTATCAGGGGGAAATATCAGCCCCAGCATTTT; cdr3_aa: CASGLVRIRGKYQPQHF
d_call: -; clone_size: -; j_call: TRBJ2-1; v_call: TRBV7-2; cdr3_nt: TGTGCCAGCAGCGTAAACTTAGGGGTCAATGAGCAGTTCTTC; cdr3_aa: CASSVNLGVNEQFF
d_call: -; clone_size: -; j_call: TRBJ1-1; v_call: TRBV30; cdr3_nt: TGTGCCTGGAGTGGGGGAGCGAACACTGAAGCTTTCTTT; cdr3_aa: CAWSGGANTEAFF